This TCR beta chain was identified in a study of type 1 and type 2 diabetes patients. Amplification started from genomic DNA. A primer set of 30 forward and 13 reverse primers amplified the CDR3. In TCRdb, the multiplex PCR reads were re-called with MiXCR into one record per CDR3 protein. The table has 280,000 or so distinct CDR3 sequences, roughly 50% seen once. Details on this clonotype: Its antigen remains unidentified. Here the CDR3 omits its conserved ending phenylalanine or tryptophan, so a read error is the likely source.

Study-level points and caveats: A median of one highly-expanded CD4+ clone, covering around 4% of reads, occurred in type 2 diabetes.

The V and J ends lost 8 bases and 4 bases respectively, with 13 bases between them. Germline-derived CDR1 and CDR2 are SGHNT and YENEEA. CDR3 length: 13 amino acids. The origin of this receptor is a man aged 18-30 years with type 2 diabetes. Sequenced sample: peripheral blood mononuclear cells (PBMCs). The chain employs TRBV11-3 and TRBJ2-3, with D unresolved. The CDR3 here is CASSLDAADTQYL. Written as DNA, the CDR3 is TGTGCCAGCTCGCTAGATGCTGCAGATACGCAGTATCTT.